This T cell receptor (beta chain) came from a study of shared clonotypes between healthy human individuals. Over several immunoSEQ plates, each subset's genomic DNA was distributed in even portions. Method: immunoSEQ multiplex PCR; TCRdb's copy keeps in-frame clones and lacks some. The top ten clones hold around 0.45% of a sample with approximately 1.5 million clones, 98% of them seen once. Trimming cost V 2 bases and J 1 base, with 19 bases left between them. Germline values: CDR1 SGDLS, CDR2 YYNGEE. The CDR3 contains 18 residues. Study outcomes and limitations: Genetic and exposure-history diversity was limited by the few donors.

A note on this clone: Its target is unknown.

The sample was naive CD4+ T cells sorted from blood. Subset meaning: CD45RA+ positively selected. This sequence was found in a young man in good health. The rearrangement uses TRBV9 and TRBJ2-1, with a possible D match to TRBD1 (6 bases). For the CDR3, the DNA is TGTGCCAGCAGCGTCTCCTGGGGTACAGGGCCTTCCTACAATGAGCAGTTCTTC. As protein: CASSVSWGTGPSYNEQFF.